This T cell receptor beta chain was identified during a study of technical replicates of blood from four donors. Libraries were prepared by immunoSEQ multiplex PCR; TCRdb keeps only in-frame clonotypes and omits some of them. Found here are tens of thousands of clones, just under 97% of them singletons; the top ten hold approximately 0.21%. The sample taken for sequencing was T cells isolated from PBMCs. This TCR was sampled from a human donor in good health.

As DNA, the CDR3 is TGCGCCAGCAGCCAAGAGGGCCGAATTGGACTGTTTTTT. It translates to CASSQEGRIGLFF. The chain joins TRBV4-1 to TRBJ1-4; D remains unclear. Germline CDR1 and CDR2: MGHRA and YSYEKL. The CDR3 runs 13 residues. The V end was cut by 0 bases, the J end by 13 bases, with 12 bases between.